These T cell receptor beta chains were read from a single sample in a study of glioma-infiltrating T cells. In TCRdb, the multiplex PCR reads were re-called with MiXCR into one record per CDR3 protein. The sample records 150,000 to 200,000 distinct CDR3 sequences, roughly a third being singletons. Sequencing used glioma tissue, nonneoplastic brain tissue, or PBMCs (not recorded which). The receptor source for this set is a human donor with low-grade glioma or glioblastoma, undergoing nonglioma brain surgery, or in good health (not recorded which). The CDR3 runs from the conserved cysteine through the conserved F or W. The D gene is left open where the match is weak. Where a row states a size, it is once, few, many or the class of an expanded clone; other rows omit it.

D | J | V | size | DNA | CDR3
TRBD1 | TRBJ1-1 | TRBV6-1 | many | TGTGCCAGCACCCCGGGACAGGCGAATGAAGCTTTCTTT | CASTPGQANEAFF
. | TRBJ1-3 | TRBV12-3/TRBV12-4 | many | TGTGCCAGCAGTTTTCGCTTCTCTGGAAACACCATATATTTT | CASSFRFSGNTIYF
TRBD2 | TRBJ2-7 | TRBV20-1 | . | TGCAGTGCTCAGGCTTACCCGACTAGCGGGACCGGCGAGCAGTACTTC | CSAQAYPTSGTGEQYF
TRBD1 | TRBJ2-7 | TRBV5-1 | . | TGCGCCAGCACTTCAGGGGGCTCCGAGCAGTACTTC | CASTSGGSEQYF
. | TRBJ1-1 | TRBV2 | many | TGTGCCAGCAGCGGGGCCCAGTCACCTGAAGCTTTCTTT | CASSGAQSPEAFF
TRBD2 | TRBJ2-1 | TRBV7-2 | many | TGTGCCAGCAGCTCCACTCTAGCGGGAGGGCCCTATGAGCAGTTCTTC | CASSSTLAGGPYEQFF
. | TRBJ2-7 | TRBV6-6 | . | TGTGCCAGCAGTTACGGGCAGGTGCAGAGCTATGAGCAGTACTTC | CASSYGQVQSYEQYF
TRBD2 | TRBJ2-1 | TRBV12-3/TRBV12-4 | few | TGTGCCAGCAGTTTGCTAGCGGGAGGGGATGAGCAGTTCTTC | CASSLLAGGDEQFF
. | TRBJ1-1 | TRBV20-1 | many | TGCAGTGCCCAAGGGGGGACCACTGAAGCTTTCTTT | CSAQGGTTEAFF
TRBD2 | TRBJ2-7 | TRBV7-9 | few | TGTGCCAGCAGCTTAGCGCCTAGCGGGAGCTCCTACGAGCAGTACTTC | CASSLAPSGSSYEQYF
TRBD2 | TRBJ2-5 | TRBV19 | many | TGTGCCAGTAGTTATCGGACTAGCGGCCAAGAGACCCAGTACTTC | CASSYRTSGQETQYF
TRBD1 | TRBJ1-2 | TRBV29-1 | few | TGCAGCGTTGACGGACAGGGGGCCTATGGCTACACCTTC | CSVDGQGAYGYTF
. | TRBJ1-1 | TRBV20-1 | . | TGCAGTGCTAGGATGGCGGGGGCCACTGAAGCTTTCTTT | CSARMAGATEAFF
TRBD1 | TRBJ1-4 | TRBV19 | . | TGTGCCAGTAGTATCCCGGGACAGGGACCCACTAATGAAAAACTGTTTTTT | CASSIPGQGPTNEKLFF
TRBD1 | TRBJ2-3 | TRBV12-5 | . | TGTGCTAGTGGTTTGGTAGGGGGCGATACGCAGTATTTT | CASGLVGGDTQYF
. | TRBJ2-5 | TRBV20-1 | many | TGCAGTGCTGGAGGGGGAGGTTGGGAGACCCAGTACTTC | CSAGGGGWETQYF
TRBD2 | TRBJ2-7 | TRBV28 | many | TGTGCCAGTTGGACTAGCGGGAGGGATAGGGAGCAGTACTTC | CASWTSGRDREQYF
. | TRBJ2-5 | TRBV6-6 | many | TGTGCCAGCAGTTACGGGGAAGGGATGGAGACCCAGTACTTC | CASSYGEGMETQYF
. | TRBJ1-2 | TRBV12-3/TRBV12-4 | many | TGTGCCAGCAGCGATCGTCGCCGGTTCTATGGCTACACCTTC | CASSDRRRFYGYTF
. | TRBJ2-2 | TRBV9 | . | TGTGCCAGCAGTAGCGGGAACACCGGGGAGCTGTTTTTT | CASSSGNTGELFF
. | TRBJ2-2 | TRBV5-4 | . | TGTGCCAGCAGCCCAGGGGTCGGGGAGCTGTTTTTT | CASSPGVGELFF
TRBD1 | TRBJ1-3 | TRBV5-8 | many | TGTGCCACCAAGGACAGGGTCTCTGGAAACACCATATATTTT | CATKDRVSGNTIYF
. | TRBJ2-7 | TRBV27 | many | TGTGCCAGCCGTATATTATTGGATTCTGTCGAGCAGTACTTC | CASRILLDSVEQYF
TRBD2 | TRBJ2-7 | TRBV19 | . | TGTGCCAGTAGTATCAGCGGGAGTATCTACGAGCAGTACTTC | CASSISGSIYEQYF
TRBD2 | TRBJ2-3 | TRBV20-1 | many | TGCAGTGCCCGGACTAGCGGGAGACGGGCAGATACGCAGTATTTT | CSARTSGRRADTQYF
TRBD2 | TRBJ2-3 | TRBV24-1 | many | TGTGCCACCAGTGACCCCACCACTAGCGGGAGGGCAGATACGCAGTATTTT | CATSDPTTSGRADTQYF
. | TRBJ1-3 | TRBV20-1 | many | TGCAGTGCTAGAGACCCTCGGGGGACTGGAAACACCATATATTTT | CSARDPRGTGNTIYF
. | TRBJ2-1 | TRBV3-1 | many | TGTGCCAGCAGCCCCAGTTCGTCACAGCCAGGGCCGGTCAATGAGCAGTTCTTC | CASSPSSSQPGPVNEQFF
. | TRBJ2-1 | TRBV7-2 | many | TGTGCCAGCAGCCTTCTAGCGTCGGCCTACAATGAGCAGTTCTTC | CASSLLASAYNEQFF
. | TRBJ2-5 | TRBV7-6 | many | TGTGCCAGCAGCTTAGACGAGGGCAAAGAGACCCAGTACTTC | CASSLDEGKETQYF
. | TRBJ1-5 | TRBV27 | many | TGTGCCAGCAGTTTACCGAAGCGCGCTAATCAGCCCCAGCATTTT | CASSLPKRANQPQHF
TRBD1 | TRBJ1-2 | TRBV27 | many | TGTGCCAGCAGCCTCCGGGACAGCTATGGCTACACCTTC | CASSLRDSYGYTF
. | TRBJ1-1 | TRBV27 | . | TGTTCCATCAGTCTATCCTCTCCTTCTTGGGGAATATGGACTGAAGCTTTCTTT | CSISLSSPSWGIWTEAFF
. | TRBJ1-1 | TRBV28 | once | TGTGCCAGACACGGTAGGACTGAAGCTTTCTTT | CARHGRTEAFF
. | TRBJ1-1 | TRBV4-2 | many | TGTGCCAGCAGCCAAGGGGCCAACATGAACACTGAAGCTTTCTTT | CASSQGANMNTEAFF
. | TRBJ2-7 | TRBV4-1 | . | TGCGCCAGCAGCCCCAGGACTACTGGTTCCTACGAGCAGTACTTC | CASSPRTTGSYEQYF
TRBD1 | TRBJ1-6 | TRBV20-1 | . | TGCAGTGCTAGGTTCAGGACAGGAGATAATTCACCCCTCCACTTT | CSARFRTGDNSPLHF
TRBD2 | TRBJ2-3 | TRBV7-2 | . | TGTGCCAGCAGCTTGGGTGGGACTAGAGGGGCGGATACGCAGTATTTT | CASSLGGTRGADTQYF
TRBD1 | TRBJ2-3 | TRBV6-4 | . | TGTGCCAGCAGTGACTCGTCTCCGGGACAGGGGGCAGATACGCAGTATTTT | CASSDSSPGQGADTQYF
TRBD2 | TRBJ2-3 | TRBV10-2 | . | TGCGCCAGCAGTGGGGGACTAGCGGACCCGGGGGATACGCAGTATTTT | CASSGGLADPGDTQYF
. | TRBJ2-7 | TRBV9 | few | TGTGCCAGCAGCGTGAACAGGGTCCACGAGCAGTACTTC | CASSVNRVHEQYF
TRBD1 | TRBJ2-3 | TRBV18 | few | TGTGCCAGCTCACCATCACAGGGGCCCCAAAGCACAGATACGCAGTATTTT | CASSPSQGPQSTDTQYF
TRBD1 | TRBJ2-3 | TRBV4-3 | few | TGCGCCAGCAGCCAAGATATAAACAGGGGATATAATACGCAGTATTTT | CASSQDINRGYNTQYF
TRBD1 | TRBJ2-1 | TRBV25-1 | many | TGTGCCAGCAGCCTGGACAGGGGGCTGAATGAGCAGTTCTTC | CASSLDRGLNEQFF
. | TRBJ2-5 | TRBV24-1 | many | TGTGCCACCAGTGATTTTTCGGGGGAAAAAGAGACCCAGTACTTC | CATSDFSGEKETQYF
TRBD1 | TRBJ1-1 | TRBV28 | many | TGTGCCAGCAGGATACAGGGGGCGAGGAACACTGAAGCTTTCTTT | CASRIQGARNTEAFF
. | TRBJ2-3 | TRBV12-3/TRBV12-4 | many | TGTGCCAGCAGTTTAGGATCTTCGGGTCTTACAGATACGCAGTATTTT | CASSLGSSGLTDTQYF
TRBD1 | TRBJ2-1 | TRBV20-1 | once | TGCAGTGTTCCTACAGGGGGCCACAATGAGCGGTTCTTC | CSVPTGGHNERFF
TRBD1 | TRBJ1-1 | TRBV5-5 | . | TGTGCCAGCAGCTGGGGGGACAGGGTGAACACTAAAGCTTTCTTT | CASSWGDRVNTKAFF
. | TRBJ1-5 | TRBV4-1 | . | TGCGCCAGCAGCCAGGACAGCCTTTCCCCCCAGCATTTT | CASSQDSLSPQHF
. | TRBJ1-5 | TRBV6-2/TRBV6-3 | many | TGTGCCATCAACGATTATAGCAATCAGCCCCAGCATTTT | CAINDYSNQPQHF
. | TRBJ2-7 | TRBV6-6 | many | TGTGCCAGCAGTTACTCGATCGGGGTCTTGGGGGGCCACTACGAGCAGTACTTC | CASSYSIGVLGGHYEQYF
TRBD1 | TRBJ2-1 | TRBV4-1 | many | TGCGCCAGCAGCCAACCGGGACAGTGGAATGAGCAGTTCTTC | CASSQPGQWNEQFF
. | TRBJ1-3 | TRBV20-1 | many | TGCAGTGCTAGAGATCCAGGGTCTAGTGGAAACACCATATATTTT | CSARDPGSSGNTIYF
. | TRBJ1-1 | TRBV19 | . | TGTGCCAGTAGTAGGGTTTCGAACATTGAAGCTTTCTTT | CASSRVSNIEAFF
TRBD2 | TRBJ2-3 | TRBV25-1 | many | TGTGCCAGCAGTGACCACCTACTAGCGGATACGCAGTATTTT | CASSDHLLADTQYF
. | TRBJ2-3 | TRBV28 | . | TGTGCCAGCAATGAGCGGGACACCGGGGAGCAGTATTTT | CASNERDTGEQYF
TRBD2 | TRBJ2-3 | TRBV5-1 | . | TGCGCCAGCAGCCGACTAGCGGGATCGGTCACAGATACGCAGTATTTT | CASSRLAGSVTDTQYF
. | TRBJ2-6 | TRBV12-3/TRBV12-4 | . | TGTGCCAGCAGTTTGGTCGTGGGCTCTGGGGCCAACGTCCTGACTTTC | CASSLVVGSGANVLTF
TRBD2 | TRBJ2-7 | TRBV27 | many | TGTGCCAGCAGTCCTATGACTAGCGGGGGGCCCTACGAGCAGTACTTC | CASSPMTSGGPYEQYF